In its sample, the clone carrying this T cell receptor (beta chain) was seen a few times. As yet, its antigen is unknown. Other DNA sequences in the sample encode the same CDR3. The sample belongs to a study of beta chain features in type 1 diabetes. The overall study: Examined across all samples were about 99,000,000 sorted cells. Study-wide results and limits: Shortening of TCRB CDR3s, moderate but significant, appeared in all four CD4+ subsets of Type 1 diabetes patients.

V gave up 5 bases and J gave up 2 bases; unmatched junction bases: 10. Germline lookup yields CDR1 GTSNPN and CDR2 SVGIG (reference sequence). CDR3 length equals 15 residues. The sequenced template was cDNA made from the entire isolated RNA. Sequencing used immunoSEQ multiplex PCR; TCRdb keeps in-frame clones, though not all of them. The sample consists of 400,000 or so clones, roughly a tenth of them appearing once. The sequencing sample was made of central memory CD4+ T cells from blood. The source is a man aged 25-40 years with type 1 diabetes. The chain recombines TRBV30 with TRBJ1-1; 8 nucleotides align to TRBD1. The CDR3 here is CAWYPGQVNNTEAFF. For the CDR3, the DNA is TGTGCCTGGTATCCGGGACAGGTAAACAACACTGAAGCTTTCTTT.